The rows below give T cell receptor beta chains drawn from one sample of a study of T-cell memory formation after mild COVID-19. TCRdb called the 5' RACE reads again in MiXCR, with one record for every CDR3 protein. The sample consists of approximately 250,000 distinct CDR3 sequences, over 15% of them appearing once. The sample was PBMCs or a T cell subset sorted from them (not recorded which). Every receptor here comes from a man younger than 30 who had mild COVID-19 (a few samples of this study predate the infection). Cell type and time point are not known. CDR3s include the opening cysteine and the closing phenylalanine or tryptophan. D genes are given only for firm matches. Size is stated for part of the rows, as once, few or many counts, or as a class when the clone is expanded.

>.|TRBJ2-2|TRBV5-1|.
TGCGCCAGCAGCTTGGAGGCAGATAACACCGGGGAGCTGTTTTTT
CASSLEADNTGELFF
>.|TRBJ1-2|TRBV12-3/TRBV12-4|.
TGTGCCAGCAGTACCAGGGGTAGCTATGGCTACACCTTC
CASSTRGSYGYTF
>.|TRBJ1-5|TRBV3-1|few
TGTGCCAGCAGCCACGATCGGTATCAGCCCCAGCATTTT
CASSHDRYQPQHF
>.|TRBJ1-2|TRBV7-9|.
TGTGCCAGCAGCCCTGAGGCCTATGGCTACACCTTC
CASSPEAYGYTF
>.|TRBJ1-6|TRBV5-1|few
TGCGCCAGCAGGTTCGGGGGCGACGGTAATTCACCCCTCCACTTT
CASRFGGDGNSPLHF
>.|TRBJ2-2|TRBV29-1|.
TGCAGCGTTGTTTTAAACACCGGGGAGCTGTTTTTT
CSVVLNTGELFF
>.|TRBJ2-5|TRBV5-1|once
TGCGCCAGCAGCTTGGAGGCTTGGCAAGAGACCCAGTACTTC
CASSLEAWQETQYF
>.|TRBJ2-7|TRBV11-2|few
TGTGCCAGCAGCTCAAACCGGGAGGAGCAGTACTTC
CASSSNREEQYF
>TRBD2|TRBJ2-5|TRBV4-2|few
TGTGCCAGCAGCCTCACGACTAGCTCCCAAGAGACCCAGTACTTC
CASSLTTSSQETQYF
>TRBD1|TRBJ2-2|TRBV7-6|.
TGTGCCAGCAGCGACGACAGGGGGGCGCCCGGGGAGCTGTTTTTT
CASSDDRGAPGELFF
>.|TRBJ1-2|TRBV2|few
TGTGCCAGCAGTGAAGCGCTCCGGGACGCTCGGGGCTACACCTTC
CASSEALRDARGYTF
>.|TRBJ2-6|TRBV6-5|few
TGTGCCAGCAGCCCCAACCGGGCGATTCCACCCCCACTCTCTGGGGCCAACGTCCTGACTTTC
CASSPNRAIPPPLSGANVLTF
>TRBD1|TRBJ2-2|TRBV5-1|few
TGCGCCAGCAGCTTGTCACAGGGGCACACCGGGGAGCTGTTTTTT
CASSLSQGHTGELFF
>.|TRBJ1-4|TRBV5-1|few
TGCGCCAGCAGCTTGGAGGGCCTCCGTGAAAAACTGTTTTTT
CASSLEGLREKLFF
>.|TRBJ2-5|TRBV4-2|.
TGTGCCAGCAGCCAAGATCCGGGCAGGCAAGAGACCCAGTACTTC
CASSQDPGRQETQYF
>.|TRBJ2-3|TRBV3-1|few
TGTGCCAGCAGCCAAGTTGCGGGACCAAGCACAGATACGCAGTATTTT
CASSQVAGPSTDTQYF
>TRBD1|TRBJ1-2|TRBV20-1|.
TGCAGTGCGGGGACAGGGGGCGGTGGGTATGGCTACACCTTC
CSAGTGGGGYGYTF
>.|TRBJ2-3|TRBV7-9|.
TGTGCCAGCAGCCCCGCCGAGGGGTTTACAGATACGCAGTATTTT
CASSPAEGFTDTQYF
>.|TRBJ2-7|TRBV6-2/TRBV6-3|.
TGTGCCAGCAGCCGGGACCGCTACGAGCAGGACTTC
CASSRDRYEQDF
>.|TRBJ1-5|TRBV10-3|few
TGTGCCATCAGGGCCCCTAGAAGCAATCAGCCCCAGCATTTT
CAIRAPRSNQPQHF
>.|TRBJ2-1|TRBV18|.
TGTGCCAGCTCACCAGGACGGAGAAACTCCTACAATGAGCAGTTCTTC
CASSPGRRNSYNEQFF
>TRBD2|TRBJ2-7|TRBV13|few
TGTGCCAGCAGCCAGCAGACTAGCGGGGGGCTTCAGAGCTCCTACGAGCAGTACTTC
CASSQQTSGGLQSSYEQYF
>.|TRBJ2-3|TRBV2|few
TGTGCCAGCAGAGCCTTCACAGATACGCAGTATTTT
CASRAFTDTQYF
>.|TRBJ2-4|TRBV20-1|.
TGCAGTGCGTGGAATACGCTAGGCATTCAGTACTTC
CSAWNTLGIQYF
>.|TRBJ1-3|TRBV7-9|.
TGTGCCAGCACCATTTTCACGGGGGGCCGGAACACCATATATTTT
CASTIFTGGRNTIYF
>.|TRBJ1-5|TRBV7-2|.
TGTGCCAGCAGCACCGGGACGAACCAGCCCCAGCATTTT
CASSTGTNQPQHF
>.|TRBJ2-4|TRBV7-9|few
TGTGCCAGCAGCTCTCAGGCAGGGTCGGACTTC
CASSSQAGSDF